The 4 T cell receptor beta chains below come from one sample, sequenced in a study of cytomegalovirus exposure and HLA in healthy donors. The assay was immunoSEQ multiplex PCR, and TCRdb's table has in-frame clones only and misses some. The repertoire consists of some 140,000 clones, with 86% occurring once and the leading ten covering 20% to 25%. Sequencing was carried out using PBMCs. These receptors were collected from a young man in good health and CMV-seropositive.

The chain joins TRBV9 to TRBJ1-3; D is perhaps TRBD1 (5 bases). This CDR3 region has 16 residues. Trimming took off 0 bases at V and 4 bases at J, with 14 bases between the two ends. The V gene's germline CDR1 is SGDLS and CDR2 YYNGEE. CDR3 amino acids: CASSVESGPGGNTIYF. Written as DNA, the CDR3 is TGTGCCAGCAGCGTAGAATCTGGCCCAGGGGGAAACACCATATATTTT.

This chain joins TRBV19 and TRBJ2-5, with TRBD1 as a possible D gene (5 bases). Germline CDR1 is LNHDA and CDR2 is SQIVND (reference sequence). The V and J ends lost 5 bases and 4 bases respectively, with 11 bases between them. This CDR3 has 13 residues. This CDR3 reads CASSPIRGETQYF. The CDR3 DNA reads as TGTGCCAGTAGTCCCATTAGGGGAGAGACCCAGTACTTC.

CDR3 protein: CASGFPGTSSYNEQFF. The CDR3 coding sequence is TGTGCCAGCGGCTTCCCCGGGACTAGCTCCTACAATGAGCAGTTCTTC. This chain joins TRBV25-1 and TRBJ2-1, with TRBD2 identical over 8 bases. Germline V gene lookup returns CDR1 MGHDK and CDR2 SYGVNS. CDR3 length: 16 residues. The trim removed 8 bases at V and 0 bases at J, leaving 9 bases unmatched.

The rearrangement uses TRBV18 and TRBJ2-7; 10 nucleotides match TRBD1. Per germline, CDR1 KGHSH and CDR2 LQKENI. V lost 6 bases and J lost 3; bases outside the gene matches: 5. The CDR3 is 14 residues long. The CDR3: CASSPGTGVYEQYF. As DNA, the CDR3 is TGTGCCAGCTCTCCCGGGACAGGGGTCTACGAGCAGTACTTC.